The 24 T cell receptor beta chains reported below all come from one sample, sequenced in a study of Graves' ophthalmopathy and Graves' hyperthyroidism. Amplification of TCR beta CDR3 regions used RNA transcripts. First-round RT-PCR employed HTBI primers, with a second-round multiplex PCR after it. TCRdb reprocessed the multiplex PCR reads with MiXCR, giving one entry per CDR3 protein. The table has approximately 1.2 million distinct CDR3 sequences, about 35% seen once; the top ten hold roughly 11%. Sequencing was done on a sample of peripheral blood or thyroid tissue (not recorded which). Receptors were obtained from an adult man with Graves' hyperthyroidism.

This clonotype was counted many times. The chain has TRBV9 and TRBJ1-1; D is ambiguous. CDR1 and CDR2 (germline): SGDLS, YYNGEE. Trimming took 0 bases from V and 1 from J, leaving 7 bases between them. This CDR3 contains 14 residues. The CDR3 spells CASSVGLGNTEAFF. The DNA for the CDR3 is TGTGCCAGCAGCGTAGGTTTGGGGAACACTGAAGCTTTCTTT.

Of note for this clonotype: A junction end diverges from the germline sequence, so it may reflect a read error. J is TRBJ2-7 and V is TRBV7-9; unclear D gene. The CDR3 covers 16 residues. Germline V gives CDR1 SEHNR, CDR2 FQNEAQ (reference sequence). CDR3: CASSQENLREGYEQYF. CDR3 DNA: TGCGCCAGCAGCCAAGAGAACCTACGCGAAGGCTACGAGCAGTACTTC.

The CDR3: CASSYSTSGHLDYGYTF. The CDR3 DNA is TGTGCCAGCAGTTACTCAACTTCGGGACACCTAGACTATGGCTACACCTTC. The V gene is TRBV6-2 or TRBV6-3, the J gene TRBJ1-2, with D perhaps matching TRBD1 (6 bases). CDR3 length equals 17 residues. Germline CDR1 is MNHEY and CDR2 is SVGEGT. Trimming stripped 0 bases from V and 3 bases from J, with 17 bases between.

This clonotype has ten or more counts. The chain employs TRBV20-1 and TRBJ1-6; D may be TRBD1 (5 bases). Trimming removed 4 bases from V and 10 bases from J, with 14 bases in between. The CDR3 contains 13 residues. CDR1 and CDR2 from the germline V gene are DFQATT and SNEGSKA (reference sequence). As DNA, the CDR3 is TGCAGTGCTAACCGGGTCCGGGGGTCACCCCTCCACTTT. This gives the protein CSANRVRGSPLHF.

The rearrangement links TRBV11-2 to TRBJ2-7; D could derive from TRBD1 or TRBD2 (6 bases each). Germline values: CDR1 SGHAT, CDR2 FQNNGV. V was cut by 0 bases and J by 2 bases, with 8 bases left in between. The CDR3 is 14 amino acids. The CDR3 loop reads CASSLEEGAYEQYF. The CDR3 DNA reads as TGTGCCAGCAGCTTAGAGGAGGGGGCCTACGAGCAGTACTTC.

This clonotype has more than one count but fewer than ten. The chain carries TRBV4-3 and TRBJ1-1, with a weak D call TRBD1 (6 bases). The CDR3 runs to 16 residues. The V and J ends lost 0 bases and 1 base respectively, with 12 bases between them. Germline values: CDR1 LGHNA, CDR2 YSLEER. In DNA, the CDR3 is TGCGCCAGCAGCCAAGATGGAGTAGGGGGGAACACTGAAGCTTTCTTT. Encoded protein: CASSQDGVGGNTEAFF.

Worth noting for this clonotype: The junction differs from germline at one of its ends, possibly a read error. The V and J genes are TRBV7-8 and TRBJ2-5, with a weak D call TRBD1 (5 bases). The length of the CDR3 is 13 residues. CDR1 SGHVS and CDR2 FQNEAQ come from the germline V gene. Here the CDR3 reads CTSSAGQMETQYF. The CDR3, as DNA: TGTACCAGCAGTGCAGGACAAATGGAGACCCAGTACTTC. The full variable domain, its missing parts supplied by reference TRBV7-8 and TRBJ2-5, is GAGVSQSPRYKVAKRGQDVALRCDPISGHVSLFWYQQALGQGPEFLTYFQNEAQLDKSGLPSDRFFAERPEGSVSTLKIQRTQQEDSAVYLCTSSAGQMETQYFGPGTRLLVL.

This clonotype was recorded at least ten times. The V and J genes are TRBV19 and TRBJ1-5, with 9 bases that match TRBD1. CDR3 size: 15 residues. Germline values: CDR1 LNHDA, CDR2 SQIVND (reference sequence). V dropped 0 bases and J dropped 7; count of bases not matched to a gene: 4. The CDR3 reads CASSIDGTGKQPQHF. In nucleotides, the CDR3 is TGTGCCAGTAGTATAGATGGGACAGGGAAACAGCCCCAGCATTTT.

This clonotype has just a few counts. The J gene is TRBJ2-5, the V gene TRBV6-5, with TRBD2 identical over 9 bases. Germline V gene lookup returns CDR1 MNHEY and CDR2 SVGAGI. Trimming removed 2 bases from V and 2 bases from J; junction bases left unmatched: 0. CDR3 length equals 14 residues. CDR3 nucleotide sequence: TGTGCCAGCAGTTACCTAGCGGGGCAAGAGACCCAGTACTTC. Amino acid sequence: CASSYLAGQETQYF.

This clonotype was seen a single time. The V call is TRBV6-2 or TRBV6-3, the J call TRBJ1-4; 8 nucleotides align to TRBD2. Gene TRBJ2-2 matches the end of the DNA better, so the J call may be wrong. Germline V CDR1 and CDR2: MNHEY, SVGEGT. The CDR3 length is 16 residues. The CDR3 region has the DNA TGTGCCAGCACCACCACGGGGGGGCCGGGTGGCGGGGAGCTGTTTTTT. Translating gives CASTTTGGPGGGELFF.

The rearrangement links TRBV5-1 to TRBJ1-3, with 8 bases fitting TRBD1. The CDR3 sequence is 16 residues long. Unmatched junction bases numbered 7, after V lost 2 bases and J lost 3 bases. CDR1 and CDR2 (germline): SGHRS, YFSETQ. CDR3 nucleotides: TGCGCCAGCAGCTTTGGACAGGGCAAATATGGAAACACCATATATTTT. Its protein product is CASSFGQGKYGNTIYF.

The V call is TRBV14, the J call TRBJ1-4; 8 bases match TRBD1. The junction had 5 bases not matched to a gene; V was cut back by 4 bases and J by 7 bases. The V gene's germline CDR1 is SGHDN and CDR2 FVKESK. The CDR3 runs to 14 residues. The DNA for the CDR3 is TGTGCCAGCAGCCTGAGGACAGGGCCTGAAAAACTGTTTTTT. Its protein product is CASSLRTGPEKLFF.

A single count supports this clonotype. The CDR3 ends on some other residue instead of the conserved phenylalanine or tryptophan, so this is likely a read error. The rearrangement uses TRBV6-1 and TRBJ1-1; D is unresolved. Germline assignment: CDR1 MNHNS and CDR2 SASEGT. The CDR3 is 14 amino acids. V lost 5 bases and J lost 0, with 10 bases in between. The DNA for the CDR3 is TGTGCCAGCAGTTATGATCAAATGAACACTGAAGCTTTCTCT. It specifies CASSYDQMNTEAFS.

The chain employs TRBV11-1 and TRBJ2-5; maybe TRBD2 (6 bases). This CDR3 has 19 amino acids. Trimming cost V 1 base and J 1 base, with 22 bases left between them. The germline CDR1 and CDR2 sequences are SGHAT and FQDESV (reference sequence). This CDR3 reads CASSLDSSWAGRPQETQYF. In DNA form, the CDR3 reads TGTGCCAGCAGCTTAGACAGCAGCTGGGCGGGACGGCCCCAAGAGACCCAGTACTTC.

The genes are TRBV6-4 and TRBJ2-5, with a weak D call TRBD1 (6 bases). The germline V and J ends were trimmed by 8 bases and 5 bases, with 18 bases remaining between them. The CDR3 runs 14 residues. Germline V gene lookup returns CDR1 MRHNA and CDR2 SNTAGT. Here the CDR3 reads CASFGLQGSETQYF. As DNA, the CDR3 is TGTGCCAGCTTCGGGTTACAGGGTAGCGAGACCCAGTACTTC.

This clonotype was recorded only once. This CDR3 is missing its conserved last phenylalanine or tryptophan, likely due to a read error. Because the CDR3's place on the DNA is in doubt, the DNA is left out and the CDR3 is given as listed by TCRdb. The chain links TRBV2 to TRBJ1-4. The CDR3 spans 9 residues, counting both ends. Germline values: CDR1 SNHLY, CDR2 FYNNEI. CDR3 region: CASSEARGY.

V and J are TRBV5-6 and TRBJ1-1; no reliable D call. The germline V and J ends were trimmed by 10 bases and 1 base, with 23 bases remaining between them. The CDR3 totals 16 residues. The germline V gene encodes CDR1 SGHDT and CDR2 YYEEEE. CDR3 sequence (DNA): TGTGCCTGGAGTGTAGCCCATCTCGCGGGGAACACTGAAGCTTTCTTT. This codes for CAWSVAHLAGNTEAFF.

This clonotype was detected ten times or more. V is TRBV24-1 and J is TRBJ1-2, with a possible D match to TRBD1 (5 bases). The CDR3 is made up of 14 amino acids. Germline V CDR1 and CDR2: KGHDR, SFDVKD. Trimming took 3 bases from V and 8 from J, leaving 15 bases between them. The CDR3 nucleotides read TGTGCCACCAGTGATCACGAGCACACAGGAGGCTACACCTTC. Amino acid sequence: CATSDHEHTGGYTF.

The J gene is TRBJ1-1, the V gene TRBV19; D may be TRBD1 (5 bases). The V end lost 7 bases, the J end lost 1 base, and 10 bases lay between the germline ends. The CDR3 length is 13 residues. Germline-derived CDR1 and CDR2 are LNHDA and SQIVND (reference sequence). CDR3 region: CASMGLQNTEAFF. Here the CDR3 DNA reads TGTGCCAGTATGGGACTCCAGAACACTGAAGCTTTCTTT.

About this clonotype itself: Possible read error: a much larger clone is one base away. The gene calls are TRBV7-8 and TRBJ2-7, with D possibly called TRBD1 or TRBD2 (5 bases each). This CDR3 is 13 amino acids long. Trimming removed 5 bases at V and 4 bases at J, with 12 bases between. Germline-derived CDR1 and CDR2 are SGHVS and FQNEAQ. DNA for the CDR3: TGTGCCAGCAGCCAGGGACCAGATTACGAGCAGTACTTC. Translated: CASSQGPDYEQYF.

V is TRBV10-2 and J is TRBJ2-3; 11 bases are shared with TRBD2. V lost 5 bases to trimming and J lost 1 base; unmatched junction nucleotides: 17. The CDR3 is 20 amino acids. Per germline, CDR1 WSHSY and CDR2 SAAADI. CDR3 amino acids: CASSFKLAGENLRGTDTQYF. The CDR3 DNA is TGCGCCAGCAGTTTTAAACTAGCGGGAGAGAACCTCAGGGGCACAGATACGCAGTATTTT.

The chain has TRBV4-3 and TRBJ2-7, with D uncertain. V lost 1 base to trimming and J lost 0 bases, with 10 bases between them. Germline V gives CDR1 LGHNA, CDR2 YSLEER. The CDR3 totals 15 residues. The CDR3 loop reads CASSQAIIGSYEQYF. CDR3 in DNA: TGCGCCAGCAGCCAAGCCATAATCGGCTCCTACGAGCAGTACTTC.

This clonotype was counted many times. V usage is TRBV20-1 and J usage is TRBJ1-2; D is unresolved. V lost 5 bases to trimming and J lost 3 bases, with 4 bases between them. The CDR3 runs to 10 residues. The V gene's germline CDR1 is DFQATT and CDR2 SNEGSKA (reference sequence). This CDR3 reads CSAHHYGYTF. CDR3 sequence (DNA): TGCAGTGCTCACCACTATGGCTACACCTTC.

The V call is TRBV29-1, the J call TRBJ1-2, with 8 bases fitting TRBD1. There are 17 residues in the CDR3. CDR1 is SQVTM and CDR2 is ANQGSEA in the germline V gene. Losses at the gene ends were 3 bases for V and 2 bases for J; bases not matched to a gene: 14. This CDR3 is CSVELPTGQEPNYGYTF. The DNA for the CDR3 is TGCAGCGTTGAGCTACCTACGGGACAGGAGCCAAACTATGGCTACACCTTC.